These 4 T cell receptor beta chains share one sample of origin, sequenced in a study of molecular identifiers for immune sequencing clone quantification. TCRdb redid the calling of the PCR reads with MiXCR, one entry per CDR3 protein. The repertoire consists of some 680,000 distinct CDR3 sequences, with roughly 23% occurring once and the leading ten covering around 0.78%. Specimen: naive CD8+ T cells from blood, with Jurkat cell RNA spiked in. Subset defined: FACS-sorted CD8+CD4-CCR7+CD45RA+ naive T cells. These receptors all come from a human donor in good health. Some libraries in this study had Jurkat cell RNA spiked in.

This clonotype came up many times. This chain connects TRBV20-1 to TRBJ2-7; D unclear. Between the trimmed V and J ends, which lost 1 base and 5 bases, there was a span of 15 bases. The CDR3 runs 14 residues. Germline loops: CDR1 DFQATT, CDR2 SNEGSKA (reference sequence). The CDR3 is CSARVQASMNEQYF. CDR3 nucleotide sequence: TGCAGTGCTAGAGTGCAGGCCTCTATGAACGAGCAGTACTTC.

The rearrangement joins TRBV20-1 to TRBJ2-5; a weak D match, TRBD2 (5 bases). Germline values: CDR1 DFQATT, CDR2 SNEGSKA (reference sequence). The CDR3 contains 13 residues. The germline V and J ends were trimmed by 1 base and 4 bases, with 10 bases remaining between them. As DNA, the CDR3 is TGCAGTGCTAGAGGAGGGCCGGCAGAGACCCAGTACTTC. It codes for CSARGGPAETQYF.

Concerning this clonotype itself: A read error may produce the germline difference seen at one junction end. The rearrangement links TRBV12-3 or TRBV12-4 to TRBJ2-4; D is uncertain. This CDR3 comprises 15 residues. In DNA form, the CDR3 reads TGTGCCGGCAGTTTTGAGGTAATGGACAAAAACATTCAGTACTTC. Encoded protein: CAGSFEVMDKNIQYF.

This clonotype was seen at least ten times. The J gene is TRBJ2-7, the V gene TRBV28; the D gene is possibly TRBD2 (6 bases). V was pared by 2 bases and J by 3 bases, with 11 bases between. Germline V gene data show CDR1 as MDHEN and CDR2 as SYDVKM. This CDR3 spans 14 amino acids. CDR3 nucleotide sequence: TGTGCCAGCAGTTTACGGGGGTCAGGCTACGAGCAGTACTTC. Translation: CASSLRGSGYEQYF.